This record looks at one T cell receptor (beta chain) sequence and its context. No antigen is known for it. This entry comes from a study of T cell repertoires in urothelial bladder cancer. Study-level findings and limits: In carcinoma specimens, a single clone made up to roughly 17% of infiltrating lymphocytes. Benign specimens had a median roughly 12% infiltrating lymphocyte percentage.

Data came from immunoSEQ multiplex PCR; TCRdb stores just in-frame clones and leaves some out. The sample gives fewer than 15,000 clones, roughly 70% of which show up once; less than 9% is in the top ten. This sequence originates from a human donor with urothelial carcinoma. Sequenced: tumor-infiltrating cells from bladder cancer.

CDR3 in amino acids: CASSFDGASQGTDTQYF. In nucleotides, the CDR3 is TGCGCCAGCAGCTTCGACGGGGCTAGTCAGGGCACAGATACGCAGTATTTT. V gene TRBV5-1 combines with J gene TRBJ2-3; D could derive from TRBD1 or TRBD2 (5 bases each). V was trimmed by 2 bases and J by 1 base, leaving 17 bases between them. The CDR3 is 17 amino acids. Germline values: CDR1 SGHRS, CDR2 YFSETQ.